Detailed here is one T cell receptor beta chain. Its antigen is currently unknown. The entry originates in a study of shared clonotypes between healthy human individuals. Study-level points and caveats: A reduction in generation probabilities was seen for non-shared clonotypes relative to those shared by all four donors. Estimated richness values were generally larger in naive subsets than in memory subsets.

At a deep level, the assay was run. The repertoire was sequenced with immunoSEQ multiplex PCR; TCRdb's copy has only in-frame clones and lacks some. The table records some 2,500,000 clones, 93% of them present only once. Germline trimming cut 1 base from V and 5 bases from J; bases unmatched to any gene: 8. The CDR3 runs to 17 residues. Germline CDR1 MNHNS, CDR2 SASEGT. The study enrolled healthy HIV-negative adults without recent acute infections or vaccinations as donors. The chain has TRBV6-1 and TRBJ1-5; 10 nucleotides match TRBD1. This sequence originates from a man in his late teens or twenties in good health. Some clones in this sample may be carry-over from other donors' samples. What was sequenced was naive CD4+ T cells from PBMCs. Subset here: CD45RA+ positively selected. The CDR3 DNA reads as TGTGCCAGCAGTGAAGATGGCGACAGGGGGCCCGATCAGCCCCAGCATTTT. This gives the protein CASSEDGDRGPDQPQHF.